Shown below are 10 T cell receptor beta chains from a single sample sequenced in a study of early T cells in non-severe SARS-CoV-2 infection. TCRdb re-called the 5' RACE reads with MiXCR, one entry per CDR3 protein. The sample records nearly 60,000 distinct CDR3 sequences, over 9.5% being singletons. Sequences were obtained from whole blood. All receptors come from an adult who was a healthcare worker with PCR-confirmed SARS-CoV-2 infection or an uninfected control (not recorded which).

The rearrangement joins TRBV7-2 to TRBJ2-5; TRBD1 matches 7 bases. This CDR3 contains 15 residues. Per germline, CDR1 SGHTA and CDR2 FQGNSA. With 5 bases clipped from V and 5 bases from J, the junction kept 11 bases outside the gene matches. DNA of the CDR3: TGTGCCAGCAGCCGGTCGGGACAGTTCGGTGAGACCCAGTACTTC. Protein product: CASSRSGQFGETQYF. Combining the CDR3 with reference TRBV7-2 and TRBJ2-5 gives the whole variable domain GAGVSQSPSNKVTEKGKDVELRCDPISGHTALYWYRQSLGQGLEFLIYFQGNSAPDKSGLPSDRFSAERTGGSVSTLTIQRTQQEDSAVYLCASSRSGQFGETQYFGPGTRLLVL.

The chain carries TRBV10-3 and TRBJ1-6; D is uncertain. The CDR3 sequence is 14 residues long. From germline, CDR1 is ENHRY and CDR2 SYGVKD. Trimming shortened V by 7 bases and J by 4 bases, and 11 bases separated the two germline ends. CDR3 in amino acids: CAIKKNNYNSPLHF. The CDR3 DNA reads as TGTGCCATCAAAAAGAATAATTATAATTCACCCCTCCACTTT.

This sequence joins TRBV7-6 and TRBJ2-5, with D unresolved. Trimming removed 1 base from V and 5 bases from J, with 14 bases in between. The germline gives CDR1 SGHVS, CDR2 FNYEAQ. CDR3 length: 15 amino acids. CDR3 sequence reads: CASSLGRYAGETQYF. CDR3 nucleotide sequence: TGTGCCAGCAGCTTAGGACGATACGCCGGGGAGACCCAGTACTTC.

This clonotype was seen repeatedly, ten times or more. The J gene is TRBJ2-3, the V gene TRBV29-1; TRBD1 agrees at 8 bases. CDR1 is SQVTM, CDR2 ANQGSEA, per germline. V dropped 0 bases and J dropped 0; count of bases not matched to a gene: 2. This CDR3 contains 15 residues. The CDR3 sequence: CSVEDRTGSTDTQYF. CDR3 bases: TGCAGCGTTGAAGATCGGACAGGGAGCACAGATACGCAGTATTTT.

The V and J genes are TRBV20-1 and TRBJ2-7; 7 bases agree with TRBD2. J gave up 2 bases and V 0 bases, and 10 bases lay outside the gene matches. The V gene's germline CDR1 is DFQATT and CDR2 SNEGSKA (reference sequence). This CDR3 contains 16 residues. The CDR3 is CSARDIGGSMPYEQYF. For the CDR3, the DNA is TGCAGTGCTAGAGATATCGGCGGGAGTATGCCCTACGAGCAGTACTTC.

This clonotype was picked up many times. The chain combines TRBV12-3 or TRBV12-4 with TRBJ1-2; the match to TRBD1 covers 10 bases. The CDR3 consists of 14 residues. J lost 6 bases, V lost 5 bases, and 6 bases had no gene match. The CDR3 region has the DNA TGTGCCAGCAGTGTAACCGGGACAGGGGATGGCTACACCTTC. This gives the protein CASSVTGTGDGYTF.

This clonotype was counted many times. J is TRBJ2-7 and V is TRBV18; TRBD1 is a possible D gene (6 bases). From germline, CDR1 is KGHSH and CDR2 LQKENI. Trimming cost V 2 bases and J 3 bases, with 20 bases left between them. The CDR3 is 17 amino acids. The CDR3 loop is CASSPISKGHEDYEQYF. The DNA of the CDR3 is TGTGCCAGCTCACCAATTAGTAAGGGACACGAGGACTACGAGCAGTACTTC.

In this sample, this clonotype turned up many times. Here the CDR3 DNA reads TGTGCCAGCAGCGGATGGGGACTCGACAATAATGAGCAGTTCTTC. Amino acid sequence: CASSGWGLDNNEQFF. J is TRBJ2-1 and V is TRBV6-1; a weak D match, TRBD2 (6 bases). Trimming removed 6 bases from V and 7 bases from J, with 19 bases in between. CDR1 is MNHNS, CDR2 SASEGT, per germline. There are 15 residues in the CDR3.

V usage is TRBV6-2 or TRBV6-3 and J usage is TRBJ1-5; no definite D call. Germline CDR1 is MNHEY and CDR2 is SVGEGT. The V gene lost 5 bases and the J gene lost 3 bases, with 17 bases spanning the gap. The CDR3 runs to 16 residues. CDR3 residues: CASSPLTDRTNQPQHF. The CDR3 bases are TGTGCCAGCAGTCCCCTTACCGATAGGACCAATCAGCCCCAGCATTTT.

The J gene is TRBJ2-5, the V gene TRBV12-3 or TRBV12-4, with D uncertain. The CDR3 length is 13 residues. V was pared by 1 base and J by 3 bases, with 6 bases between. Here the CDR3 DNA reads TGTGCCAGCAGTTTAGTACAGAAAGAGACCCAGTACTTC. Translating it yields CASSLVQKETQYF.